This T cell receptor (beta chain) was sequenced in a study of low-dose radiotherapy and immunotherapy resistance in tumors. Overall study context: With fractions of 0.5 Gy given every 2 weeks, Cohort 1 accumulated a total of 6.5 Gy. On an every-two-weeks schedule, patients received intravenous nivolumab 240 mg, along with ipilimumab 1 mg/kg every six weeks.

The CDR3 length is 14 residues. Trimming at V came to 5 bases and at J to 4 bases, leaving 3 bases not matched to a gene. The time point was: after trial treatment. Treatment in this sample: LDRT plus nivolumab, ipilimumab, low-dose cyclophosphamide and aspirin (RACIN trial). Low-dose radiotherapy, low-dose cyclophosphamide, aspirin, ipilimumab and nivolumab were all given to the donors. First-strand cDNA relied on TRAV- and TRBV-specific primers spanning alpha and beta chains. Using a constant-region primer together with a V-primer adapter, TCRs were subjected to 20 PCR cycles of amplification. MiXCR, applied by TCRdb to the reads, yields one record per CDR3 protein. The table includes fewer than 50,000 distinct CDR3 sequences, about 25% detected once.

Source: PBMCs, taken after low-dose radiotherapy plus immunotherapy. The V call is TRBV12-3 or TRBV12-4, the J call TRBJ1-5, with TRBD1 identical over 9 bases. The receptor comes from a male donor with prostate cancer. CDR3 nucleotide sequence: TGTGCCAGCAGTGGACAGGGGACAAATCAGCCCCAGCATTTT. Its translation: CASSGQGTNQPQHF.